This section outlines one TCR beta chain sequence together with its context. Its cognate antigen is unknown. Everyone who donated was a healthy bone marrow donor. This sample is drawn from a study of cytomegalovirus exposure and HLA in healthy donors. Study-level results: With DRB1 most and HLA-C fewest, TCR association rates differed between HLA loci in a later analysis.

This CDR3 region has 14 residues. V shed 8 bases and J shed 0 bases, with 11 bases lying between them. Germline CDR1 and CDR2: SEHNR and FQNEAQ (reference sequence). Amplification used 60 Vbeta primers and 13 Jbeta primers. The data were produced by immunoSEQ multiplex PCR, yet TCRdb's version contains in-frame clones alone and is incomplete. The sample has about 160,000 clones, roughly 80% seen once; the top ten hold about 1.3%. The sequence came from a woman aged 50 to 60 in good health and CMV-seronegative. V gene TRBV7-9 combines with J gene TRBJ2-1; D uncertain. The sequencing sample was made of PBMCs. The CDR3 here is CASLSVSSYNEQFF. The CDR3 DNA follows: TGTGCCAGCCTTTCGGTAAGCTCCTACAATGAGCAGTTCTTC.